Sequencing of this T cell receptor beta chain was carried out in a study of T-cell reconstitution after alpha-beta-depleted transplantation in children. Study-wide findings and caveats: By about two months after transplant, alpha-beta T cells reportedly arose from several hundred graft clones that had expanded. One year post-transplant, T-cell counts and diversity were largely derived from T cells produced anew. Some patients owed their high day-60 TCRbeta diversity to surviving recipient T cells and thymic progenitors.

The sample holds many counts of this clonotype. Its specificity is not known. Unique molecular identifiers tagged the TCRbeta library. TCRdb itself ran the PCR reads through MiXCR, one entry per CDR3 protein. The data show around 210,000 distinct CDR3 sequences, with about 6.6% seen just once and 5% to 6.5% held by the top ten. The sequence was obtained from a boy aged 2 to 10 with acute lymphoblastic leukemia, due to receive a stem cell transplant. Material: PBMCs, obtained before TCRalphabeta/CD19-depleted stem cell transplant.

The CDR3 protein is CAIAETSGRTSYEQYF. The CDR3 DNA reads as TGTGCCATCGCCGAGACTAGCGGGAGGACCTCGTACGAGCAGTACTTC. The chain couples TRBV10-3 to TRBJ2-7; 13 bases are a match to TRBD2. With V trimmed by 8 bases and J by 4 bases, 11 bases remained unmatched. CDR3 size: 16 residues. CDR1 ENHRY and CDR2 SYGVKD come from the germline V gene.